One and the same sample provided the 32 T cell receptor beta chains below, sequenced in a study of shared clonotypes between healthy human individuals. Libraries were prepared by immunoSEQ multiplex PCR; TCRdb keeps only in-frame clonotypes and omits some of them. This table holds 650,000 to 700,000 clones, around 91% found once. The sample comprised memory CD8+ T cells from PBMCs. The subset is: CD45RO+ cells pooled with CCR7-negative TemRA cells. These receptors were collected from a man between 18 and 35 years old in good health. Some clones in this sample may be carry-over from other donors' samples.

This chain connects TRBV27 to TRBJ2-3; TRBD1 might be the D (6 bases). The V end was cut by 5 bases, the J end by 5 bases, with 17 bases between. This CDR3 spans 15 amino acids. Germline lookup yields CDR1 MNHEY and CDR2 SMNVEV (reference sequence). For the CDR3, the DNA is TGTGCCAGCAGTCTCCTACAGGGTGTGGGAGATACGCAGTATTTT. Translation: CASSLLQGVGDTQYF.

V and J are TRBV7-8 and TRBJ1-5, with D unclear. This CDR3 has 14 amino acids. Germline assignment: CDR1 SGHVS and CDR2 FQNEAQ. The V gene lost 1 base and the J gene lost 5 bases, with 9 bases spanning the gap. CDR3 protein: CASSLVSFDQPQHF. The CDR3 DNA reads TGTGCCAGCAGCTTAGTCTCCTTCGATCAGCCCCAGCATTTT. The full variable domain, completed using reference TRBV7-8 and TRBJ1-5, is GAGVSQSPRYKVAKRGQDVALRCDPISGHVSLFWYQQALGQGPEFLTYFQNEAQLDKSGLPSDRFFAERPEGSVSTLKIQRTQQEDSAVYLCASSLVSFDQPQHFGDGTRLSIL.

The chain combines TRBV27 with TRBJ2-7; possible D gene TRBD1, 5 bases. Trimming shortened V by 10 bases and J by 6 bases, and 22 bases separated the two germline ends. This CDR3 spans 14 amino acids. Germline V CDR1 and CDR2: MNHEY, SMNVEV (reference sequence). For the CDR3, the DNA is TGTGCCACCCACCCGACAGAGTCCTCTCTCGAGCAGTACTTC. It translates to CATHPTESSLEQYF.

The rearrangement uses TRBV6-1 and TRBJ2-1, with TRBD2 identical over 8 bases. The V segment lost 4 bases and the J segment 5 bases; nucleotides outside the gene matches: 7. CDR3 size: 15 residues. Germline CDR1 is MNHNS and CDR2 is SASEGT. The CDR3 sequence is CASSVMSGSHNEQFF. In nucleotides, the CDR3 is TGTGCCAGCAGTGTTATGAGCGGGAGCCACAATGAGCAGTTCTTC.

The V call is TRBV27, the J call TRBJ1-2, with TRBD1 matching over 7 bases. The ends lost 4 bases at V and 4 bases at J; junction bases unmatched: 12. The length of the CDR3 is 16 residues. Germline CDR1 is MNHEY and CDR2 is SMNVEV (reference sequence). The CDR3 loop reads CASSYLGTETTYGYTF. Written as DNA, the CDR3 is TGTGCCAGCAGTTATCTCGGGACAGAAACCACCTATGGCTACACCTTC.

The gene calls are TRBV6-1 and TRBJ2-7, with D possibly TRBD1 on 5 matching bases. Trimming shortened V by 11 bases and J by 2 bases, and 16 bases separated the two germline ends. CDR1 and CDR2 from the germline V gene are MNHNS and SASEGT. There are 13 residues in the CDR3. The CDR3 region has the DNA TGTGCCCTGCTGGGGCCGGCAACCTACGAGCAGTACTTC. As protein: CALLGPATYEQYF.

This rearrangement joins TRBV19 to TRBJ1-2, with D maybe TRBD1 (6 bases). Germline V lookup: CDR1 LNHDA, CDR2 SQIVND (reference sequence). The CDR3 is made up of 13 amino acids. Trimming shortened V by 3 bases and J by 6 bases, and 11 bases separated the two germline ends. The chain's CDR3 is CASSILRDNGYTF. The CDR3 DNA reads TGTGCCAGTAGTATCCTCCGGGACAATGGCTACACCTTC. The complete variable domain, with remaining parts taken from reference TRBV19 and TRBJ1-2, reads DGGITQSPKYLFRKEGQNVTLSCEQNLNHDAMYWYRQDPGQGLRLIYYSQIVNDFQKGDIAEGYSVSREKKESFPLTVTSAQKNPTAFYLCASSILRDNGYTFGSGTRLTVV.

The table lists this clone with many counts. V gene TRBV7-9 combines with J gene TRBJ2-7; the match to TRBD1 covers 10 bases. J was trimmed by 7 bases and V by 4 bases; bases with no gene match: 4. The CDR3 has 13 amino acids. Germline V gene sequence: CDR1 SEHNR, CDR2 FQNEAQ (reference sequence). CDR3 nucleotide sequence: TGTGCCAGCAGCTGGACAGGGGGTGCTGAGCAGTACTTC. It yields the protein CASSWTGGAEQYF.

The chain has TRBV19 and TRBJ2-6; D might be TRBD2 (5 bases). The CDR3 totals 19 residues. Trimming left V 2 bases short and J 4 bases short, with 21 bases between. Germline lookup yields CDR1 LNHDA and CDR2 SQIVND (reference sequence). The CDR3 nucleotides read TGTGCCAGTAGTATAAGAGGGCAGTTGGGGATCTCCGGGGCCAACGTCCTGACTTTC. The encoded protein is CASSIRGQLGISGANVLTF.

This clone was found once. The chain joins TRBV28 to TRBJ2-1; D might be TRBD1 (6 bases). V was trimmed by 4 bases and J by 3 bases, leaving 13 bases between them. CDR1 and CDR2 (germline): MDHEN, SYDVKM. The CDR3 sequence is 15 residues long. The CDR3 sequence: CASSYRALLYNEQFF. Here the CDR3 DNA reads TGTGCCAGCAGTTACAGGGCCCTTCTCTACAATGAGCAGTTCTTC.

This sequence joins TRBV4-1 and TRBJ2-7; 8 positions match TRBD2. Trimming removed 0 bases from V and 0 bases from J; junction bases left unmatched: 4. Germline CDR1 is MGHRA and CDR2 is YSYEKL. CDR3 size: 16 residues. CDR3 in DNA: TGCGCCAGCAGCCAAGAGATAGCGGGGAGCTCCTACGAGCAGTACTTC. Amino acid sequence: CASSQEIAGSSYEQYF.

V and J are TRBV6-6 and TRBJ1-2, with 9 bases fitting TRBD1. The CDR3 consists of 16 residues. With V trimmed by 2 bases and J by 6 bases, 10 bases remained unmatched. Per the germline V gene, CDR1 is MNHNY and CDR2 is SVGAGI (reference sequence). CDR3 DNA: TGTGCCAGCAGTTACCCGGGGCACAGGGGGCGGCATGGCTACACCTTC. It is translated as CASSYPGHRGRHGYTF.

The chain links TRBV7-6 to TRBJ2-7, with a possible D match to TRBD2 (6 bases). The CDR3 extends over 15 amino acids. Germline V gene sequence: CDR1 SGHVS, CDR2 FNYEAQ. Between the trimmed V and J ends, which lost 5 bases and 2 bases, there was a span of 16 bases. DNA for the CDR3: TGTGCCAGCAGCCCGGCTAGCGACATTACCTACGAGCAGTACTTC. Translated: CASSPASDITYEQYF.

V is TRBV10-3 and J is TRBJ2-1; no reliable D call. This CDR3 spans 16 amino acids. V was shortened by 3 bases and J by 0 bases, with 12 bases between the two germline ends. CDR1 is ENHRY and CDR2 is SYGVKD in the germline V gene. In nucleotides, the CDR3 is TGTGCCATCAGTGATTCAGAATTAAGCTCCTACAATGAGCAGTTCTTC. This gives the protein CAISDSELSSYNEQFF.

The gene calls are TRBV28 and TRBJ2-4; D remains ambiguous. The germline gives CDR1 MDHEN, CDR2 SYDVKM. V lost 2 bases and J lost 8, with 7 bases in between. This CDR3 region has 12 residues. The CDR3 is CASSLARDIQYF. The DNA of the CDR3 is TGTGCCAGCAGTTTAGCCCGGGACATTCAGTACTTC.

This clone was seen once. The chain recombines TRBV9 with TRBJ2-2; 11 bases agree with TRBD1. Germline values: CDR1 SGDLS, CDR2 YYNGEE. The CDR3 is 16 amino acids. V trimming: 3 bases; J trimming: 6 bases; junction bases outside the gene matches: 7. The CDR3 here is CASSEPGTGGAGELFF. In nucleotides, the CDR3 is TGTGCCAGCAGCGAACCCGGGACAGGGGGTGCCGGGGAGCTGTTTTTT.

The rearrangement uses TRBV5-1 and TRBJ2-1; the D is unclear. This CDR3 is built from 14 residues. CDR1 SGHRS and CDR2 YFSETQ come from the germline V gene. V dropped 0 bases and J dropped 6 bases, with 10 bases sitting between them. The CDR3: CASSLALSSNEQFF. CDR3 DNA: TGCGCCAGCAGCTTGGCACTATCATCCAATGAGCAGTTCTTC.

The chain joins TRBV9 to TRBJ1-2, with D maybe TRBD1 (6 bases). Germline CDR1 SGDLS, CDR2 YYNGEE. The CDR3 extends over 15 amino acids. The V and J ends lost 0 bases and 4 bases respectively, with 13 bases between them. The CDR3 nucleotides are TGTGCCAGCAGCGTAGCGGGGGGGGCGAGCTATGGCTACACCTTC. Amino acid sequence: CASSVAGGASYGYTF. The variable domain in full, with the rest retrieved from reference TRBV9 and TRBJ1-2, is DSGVTQTPKHLITATGQRVTLRCSPRSGDLSVYWYQQSLDQGLQFLIQYYNGEERAKGNILERFSAQQFPDLHSELNLSSLELGDSALYFCASSVAGGASYGYTFGSGTRLTVV.

This sequence joins TRBV19 and TRBJ2-7, with 7 bases fitting TRBD1. Trimming at V came to 7 bases and at J to 2 bases, leaving 17 bases not matched to a gene. This CDR3 region has 17 residues. Germline V gene lookup returns CDR1 LNHDA and CDR2 SQIVND (reference sequence). The CDR3 region is CASTRGPGGVFPYEQYF. The CDR3 DNA follows: TGTGCCAGTACCCGAGGTCCAGGGGGTGTTTTCCCCTACGAGCAGTACTTC.

This rearrangement joins TRBV28 to TRBJ1-2, with D tentatively TRBD1 (6 bases). This CDR3 has 14 amino acids. Germline CDR1 is MDHEN and CDR2 is SYDVKM. V was trimmed by 4 bases and J by 4 bases, leaving 13 bases between them. CDR3 in DNA: TGTGCCAGCAGTTCCAGACAGGCCTTCTATGGCTACACCTTC. Its protein is CASSSRQAFYGYTF.

The genes are TRBV4-1 and TRBJ1-1; 10 bases align to TRBD1. Per the germline V gene, CDR1 is MGHRA and CDR2 is YSYEKL. The length of the CDR3 is 17 residues. Germline trimming cut 3 bases from V and 0 bases from J; bases unmatched to any gene: 7. The CDR3 coding sequence is TGCGCCAGCAGCCAGACGGGACAGGGGCTAATGAACACTGAAGCTTTCTTT. This gives the protein CASSQTGQGLMNTEAFF.

J is TRBJ2-1 and V is TRBV15; D is unclear. V dropped 3 bases and J dropped 1 base, with 10 bases sitting between them. Germline CDR1 and CDR2: LNHNV and YYDKDF (reference sequence). CDR3 length: 15 amino acids. DNA of the CDR3: TGTGCCACCAGCAGCTCGTTGGCGTCCTACAATGAGCAGTTCTTC. This sequence encodes CATSSSLASYNEQFF.

This chain links TRBV2 with TRBJ1-1; TRBD1 is a possible D gene (5 bases). Trimming left V 7 bases short and J 7 bases short, with 13 bases between. Germline V gene lookup returns CDR1 SNHLY and CDR2 FYNNEI. The CDR3 covers 12 residues. CDR3 in amino acids: CASTGTAIEAFF. The DNA for the CDR3 is TGTGCCAGCACCGGGACTGCGATTGAAGCTTTCTTT. Full variable domain (outside the CDR3, taken from reference TRBV2 and TRBJ1-1): EPEVTQTPSHQVTQMGQEVILRCVPISNHLYFYWYRQILGQKVEFLVSFYNNEISEKSEIFDDQFSVERPDGSNFTLKIRSTKLEDSAMYFCASTGTAIEAFFGQGTRLTVV.

The chain has TRBV18 and TRBJ2-2; D gene unclear. The CDR3 runs 16 residues. The V gene lost 4 bases and the J gene lost 5 bases, with 17 bases spanning the gap. CDR1 and CDR2 (germline): KGHSH, LQKENI. CDR3 residues: CASSQPGPAPTGELFF. The CDR3 DNA sequence: TGTGCCAGCTCACAACCGGGCCCCGCCCCGACCGGGGAGCTGTTTTTT.

The rearrangement joins TRBV4-1 to TRBJ2-7; the match to TRBD1 covers 9 bases. CDR3 length: 15 amino acids. Looked up from germline, CDR1 is MGHRA and CDR2 is YSYEKL. With 4 bases clipped from V and 6 bases from J, the junction kept 10 bases outside the gene matches. The CDR3 nucleotides are TGCGCCAGCAGCCTAGGAAGGGACAGGGTCGGCGAGCAGTACTTC. As protein: CASSLGRDRVGEQYF.

V usage is TRBV19 and J usage is TRBJ2-3; TRBD1 aligns across 10 bases. This CDR3 is built from 17 residues. The trim removed 3 bases at V and 5 bases at J, leaving 11 bases unmatched. Germline CDR1 is LNHDA and CDR2 is SQIVND (reference sequence). The CDR3 DNA sequence: TGTGCCAGTAGTATGATAGGACAGGGGGACGCTGGAGATACGCAGTATTTT. It translates to CASSMIGQGDAGDTQYF.

This clone has a single count. This chain uses TRBV7-3 with TRBJ2-1; D call uncertain. Trimming took off 0 bases at V and 4 bases at J, with 4 bases between the two ends. CDR1 is SGHTA and CDR2 is FQGTGA in the germline V gene. The CDR3 has 13 amino acids. CDR3 in amino acids: CASSLTEYNEQFF. In nucleotides, the CDR3 is TGTGCCAGCAGCTTAACGGAGTACAATGAGCAGTTCTTC.

The CDR3 protein is CASSDRGYEQYF. The CDR3 nucleotides are TGTGCCAGCAGCGACAGGGGCTACGAGCAGTACTTC. The gene calls are TRBV11-3 and TRBJ2-7; 8 nucleotides agree with TRBD1. Germline CDR1 reads SGHNT; CDR2 reads YENEEA. J gave up 3 bases and V 5 bases, and 0 bases lay outside the gene matches. The CDR3 extends over 12 amino acids.

Details on this clone: This same CDR3 is encoded by further DNA sequences in the sample. The CDR3: CASSLLGPNTEAFF. The DNA of the CDR3 is TGTGCCAGCAGTTTACTGGGTCCGAACACTGAAGCTTTCTTT. This chain uses TRBV27 with TRBJ1-1; D unclear. CDR3 length equals 14 residues. Germline CDR1 MNHEY, CDR2 SMNVEV (reference sequence). Between the trimmed V and J ends, which lost 2 bases and 1 base, there was a span of 8 bases.

The chain employs TRBV10-1 and TRBJ2-7, with 8 bases aligning to TRBD2. The CDR3 contains 12 residues. Germline CDR1 WNHNN, CDR2 SYGVQD (reference sequence). V lost 8 bases and J lost 6; bases outside the gene matches: 6. The CDR3 coding sequence is TGCGCCAGCTCTACCGGGAGGGCCGAGCAGTACTTC. Protein: CASSTGRAEQYF.

J is TRBJ2-3 and V is TRBV30; TRBD2 agrees at 12 bases. This CDR3 comprises 16 residues. Germline V gives CDR1 GTSNPN, CDR2 SVGIG (reference sequence). With 5 bases clipped from V and 5 bases from J, the junction kept 11 bases outside the gene matches. The CDR3 sequence: CAWENTSGRFIDTQYF. The CDR3 nucleotides read TGTGCCTGGGAAAATACTAGCGGGAGGTTCATAGATACGCAGTATTTT.

The chain has TRBV15 and TRBJ2-1; the D gene is possibly TRBD1 (6 bases). This CDR3 comprises 17 residues. In germline, CDR1 is LNHNV, CDR2 YYDKDF (reference sequence). V was shortened by 0 bases and J by 0 bases, with 12 bases between the two germline ends. The DNA of the CDR3 is TGTGCCACCAGCAGAGATGATGGGACAAGCTCCTACAATGAGCAGTTCTTC. This gives the protein CATSRDDGTSSYNEQFF.